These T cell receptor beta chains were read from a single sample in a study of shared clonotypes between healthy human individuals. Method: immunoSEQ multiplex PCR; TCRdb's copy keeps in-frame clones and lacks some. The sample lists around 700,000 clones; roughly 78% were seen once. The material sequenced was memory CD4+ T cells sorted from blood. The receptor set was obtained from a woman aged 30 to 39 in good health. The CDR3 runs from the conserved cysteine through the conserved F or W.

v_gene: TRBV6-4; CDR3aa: CASSDGQSTDTQYF
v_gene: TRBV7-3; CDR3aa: CASSLRAGASQETQYF
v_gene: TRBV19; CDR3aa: CASSGGQGAGQPQHF
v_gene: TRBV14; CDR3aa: CASSQDPRSTGELFF
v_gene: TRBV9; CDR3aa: CASSPRAVTGELFF
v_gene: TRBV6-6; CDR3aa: CASSAGTVNYGYTF
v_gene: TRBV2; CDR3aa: CASNAQGINYGYTF
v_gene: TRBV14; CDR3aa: CASSQNGQTAIRANVLTF
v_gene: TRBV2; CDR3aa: CASTKFQETQYF
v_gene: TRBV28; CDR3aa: CASGLFSYEQYF
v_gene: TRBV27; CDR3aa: CASSPPGTRRYEQYF
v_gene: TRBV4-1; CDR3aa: CASSQPGQGNYEQYF
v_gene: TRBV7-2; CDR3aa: CASSLLSGLGRPQHF
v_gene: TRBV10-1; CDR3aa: CASRAYPGNTIYF
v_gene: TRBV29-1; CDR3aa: CSVLGDLAEAFF
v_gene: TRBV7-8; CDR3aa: CASSLSDRIYYGYTF
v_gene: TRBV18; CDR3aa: CASSPMQNEKLFF
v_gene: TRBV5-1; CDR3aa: CASSLFQGAVETQYF
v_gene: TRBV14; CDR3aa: CASSLRRHPYEQYF
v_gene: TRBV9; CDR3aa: CASSVGDTNYEQYF
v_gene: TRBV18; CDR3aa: CASSPPGQASGTDTQYF
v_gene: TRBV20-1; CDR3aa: CSARGGSEQFF
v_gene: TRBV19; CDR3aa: CASSIQGLAVEFF
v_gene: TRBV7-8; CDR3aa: CASSPGGGNEQYF
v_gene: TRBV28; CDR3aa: CASRGGGLGANVLTF
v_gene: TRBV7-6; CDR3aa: CASSLGGQGIRATNEKLFF
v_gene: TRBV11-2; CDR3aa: CASSLNGGAQETQYF
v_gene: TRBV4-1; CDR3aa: CASRNSLQGNTEAFF
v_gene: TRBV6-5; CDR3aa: CASRAPGTSEAFF
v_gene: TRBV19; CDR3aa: CASSTPAGMGYTF
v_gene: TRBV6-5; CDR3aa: CASSWGISGANVLTF
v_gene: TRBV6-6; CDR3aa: CASSYGTSGGKQFF
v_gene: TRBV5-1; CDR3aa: CASSLASAALPSTDTQYF
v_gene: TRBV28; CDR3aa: CASSLLRGSRDNSPLHF
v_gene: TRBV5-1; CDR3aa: CASSLGWAGTSGSRNNEQFF
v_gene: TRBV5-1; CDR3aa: CASSTQGAIEGAGELFF
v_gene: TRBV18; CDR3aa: CASSPAGRTGGYTF
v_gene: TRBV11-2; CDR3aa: CASRRLAGGYEQYF
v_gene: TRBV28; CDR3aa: CASIKQGARQPQHF
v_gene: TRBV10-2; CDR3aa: CASSENAGSDTQYF
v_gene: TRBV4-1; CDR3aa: CATRRTSGGDYEQYF
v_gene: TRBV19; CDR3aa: CASGASGRRENIQYF
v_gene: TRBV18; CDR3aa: CASSPGDRQPQHF
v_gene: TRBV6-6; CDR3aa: CASGILAGGYNEQFF
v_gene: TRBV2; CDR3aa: CASSEGSGDIYEQYF
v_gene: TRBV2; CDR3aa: CAARPGGIREKLFF
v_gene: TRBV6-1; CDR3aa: CASTESSYNEQFF
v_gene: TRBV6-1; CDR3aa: CAGRDNNEQFF
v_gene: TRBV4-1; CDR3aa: CASSRDGYNEQFF
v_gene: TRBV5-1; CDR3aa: CASSLGTSPPDTQYF
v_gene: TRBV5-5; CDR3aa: CASSPRTPSRDRTYEQYF
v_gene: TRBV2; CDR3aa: CASRGTATNYGYTF
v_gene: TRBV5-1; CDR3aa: CASTPVGSSGTGELFF
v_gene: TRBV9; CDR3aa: CASSVEGARNTDTQYF
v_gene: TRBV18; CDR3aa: CASSPPHRKNTIYF
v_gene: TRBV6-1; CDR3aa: CASSVIPGQSTYEQYF
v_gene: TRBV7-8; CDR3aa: CASSLVRTPGGYTF
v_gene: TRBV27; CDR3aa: CASSPTGTGWVGQFF
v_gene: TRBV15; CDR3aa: CATSRATATNEKLFF
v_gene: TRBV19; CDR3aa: CASSIAGQRPMYEQYF